The clone carrying this TCR beta chain showed up many times. What it binds is not known. V shed 6 bases, J shed 1 base, and the junction held 2 bases outside the gene matches. The CDR3 contains 13 residues. Germline CDR1 reads MGHRA; CDR2 reads YSYEKL. The use of a sample-barcoded 5' primer and a J-beta primer mix characterized a second PCR of 7 to 11 cycles. A tag from a template-switch adaptor with 12 random nucleotides marked each cDNA molecule. CDR3-containing paired-end reads numbering at least 2.5 million came from each sample. MiXCR was run by TCRdb on the 5' RACE reads, yielding one entry per CDR3 protein. The data hold some 900,000 distinct CDR3 sequences, with around 30% observed a single time. The sample comes from a study of blood T cells in healthy people across ages. Findings and limits, study-wide: Age advanced and TCR beta diversity per million T cells fell, roughly linearly. PBMCs were not sorted, which prevented a conclusive comparison of naive versus antigen-experienced cells.

Sequenced input: blood. The clonotype was recovered from a woman aged 80 or over in good health. This rearrangement joins TRBV4-1 to TRBJ2-7, with 8 bases aligning to TRBD1. CDR3 amino acids: CASRGTGSYEQYF. DNA for the CDR3: TGCGCCAGCAGGGGGACAGGTTCCTACGAGCAGTACTTC.